The 22 T cell receptor beta chains in this list originate from one sample, sequenced in a study of blood T cell repertoires in COVID-19. TCRdb's copy holds only in-frame clones and misses some; the assay was immunoSEQ multiplex PCR. This sample yields some 90,000 clones, of which about 71% are seen a single time; 20% to 25% belongs to the top ten. Sequencing input: peripheral blood. The receptors derive from a woman aged 60-75 years in a cohort sampled during active or convalescent COVID-19.

The chain recombines TRBV28 with TRBJ2-1; D unresolved. V gave up 1 base and J gave up 4 bases, with 8 bases separating them. The germline gives CDR1 MDHEN, CDR2 SYDVKM. This CDR3 is 14 amino acids long. The CDR3 here is CASSLSGRYNEQFF. In DNA form, the CDR3 reads TGTGCCAGCAGTTTATCAGGCAGGTACAATGAGCAGTTCTTC.

The chain carries TRBV12-3 or TRBV12-4 and TRBJ1-4; perhaps TRBD1 as D (5 bases). Trimming pared 8 bases from V and 6 bases from J, leaving 13 bases between. CDR3 length: 13 amino acids. The CDR3 protein is CASGGGYYEKLFF. The CDR3 DNA sequence: TGTGCCAGCGGGGGGGGTTACTATGAAAAACTGTTTTTT.

The chain joins TRBV2 to TRBJ2-5; TRBD1 might be the D (5 bases). Germline CDR1 SNHLY, CDR2 FYNNEI. There are 15 residues in the CDR3. Trimming removed 2 bases at V and 4 bases at J, with 14 bases between. The CDR3 DNA is TGTGCCAGCAGTGAAATGGCAGGGTCGGGAGAGACCCAGTACTTC. This translates into CASSEMAGSGETQYF.

The rearrangement joins TRBV5-1 to TRBJ2-3; 9 positions agree with TRBD1. Germline loops: CDR1 SGHRS, CDR2 YFSETQ. The CDR3 loop spans 14 amino acids. Unmatched junction bases numbered 4, after V lost 4 bases and J lost 4 bases. The CDR3 nucleotides are TGCGCCAGCAGCCCGGGACAGGGATCAGATACGCAGTATTTT. Translation gives CASSPGQGSDTQYF.

This chain connects TRBV3-1 (or the pseudogene TRBV3-2) to TRBJ2-1, with 8 bases matching TRBD2. V was clipped by 0 bases and J by 5 bases; unmatched bases: 3. The CDR3 runs to 15 residues. The germline V gene encodes CDR1 LGHDT and CDR2 YNNKEL (reference sequence). The CDR3 spells CASSQEGLANNEQFF. CDR3 nucleotides: TGTGCCAGCAGCCAAGAAGGACTAGCCAACAATGAGCAGTTCTTC.

The chain has TRBV2 and TRBJ2-7; tentatively, D is TRBD2 (5 bases). Looked up from germline, CDR1 is SNHLY and CDR2 is FYNNEI. With 3 bases removed from V and 4 bases from J, the gap between germline ends came to 10 bases. The CDR3 totals 13 residues. This chain's CDR3 is CASSEVRGYEQYF. CDR3 nucleotide sequence: TGTGCCAGCAGTGAGGTTAGAGGGTACGAGCAGTACTTC.

The chain has TRBV7-2 and TRBJ1-3; perhaps TRBD1 as D (6 bases). Germline V gene sequence: CDR1 SGHTA, CDR2 FQGNSA. Trimming left V 1 base short and J 0 bases short, with 7 bases between. The CDR3 is 15 amino acids. The CDR3 nucleotides read TGTGCCAGCAGCTTAGGCAGGGGCTCTGGAAACACCATATATTTT. Encoded protein: CASSLGRGSGNTIYF. The full variable domain, completed using reference TRBV7-2 and TRBJ1-3, is GAGVSQSPSNKVTEKGKDVELRCDPISGHTALYWYRQSLGQGLEFLIYFQGNSAPDKSGLPSDRFSAERTGGSVSTLTIQRTQQEDSAVYLCASSLGRGSGNTIYFGEGSWLTVV.

The genes are TRBV7-8 and TRBJ1-2; TRBD1 aligns across 7 bases. The CDR3 loop spans 15 amino acids. Germline loops: CDR1 SGHVS, CDR2 FQNEAQ. The V gene end was trimmed by 0 bases and the J gene end by 8 bases; junction bases not matched to a gene: 9. The CDR3 coding sequence is TGTGCCAGCAGCTTAGCGGGACAGTTCGGAAGCGGCTACACCTTC. Residues: CASSLAGQFGSGYTF.

This clone was picked up a small number of times. The sample holds other DNA sequences that translate to the same CDR3. This CDR3 reads CASSPRGEKLFF. The CDR3 nucleotides read TGTGCCAGCTCACCCAGGGGTGAAAAACTGTTTTTT. The chain has TRBV18 and TRBJ1-4; the D gene is possibly TRBD1 (6 bases). CDR1 and CDR2 (germline): KGHSH, LQKENI. V lost 3 bases and J 7 bases, leaving 6 bases between the germline ends. There are 12 residues in the CDR3.

The V gene is TRBV11-3, the J gene TRBJ1-6; maybe TRBD1 (6 bases). V was cut by 1 base and J by 8 bases, with 6 bases left in between. This CDR3 spans 13 amino acids. Germline CDR1 is SGHNT and CDR2 is YENEEA. The chain's CDR3 is CASSLAGDSPLHF. The CDR3 nucleotides are TGTGCCAGCAGCTTAGCAGGGGATTCACCCCTCCACTTT.

This sequence joins TRBV19 and TRBJ1-5; D possibly corresponds to TRBD1 (6 bases). The CDR3 has 13 amino acids. Germline V gives CDR1 LNHDA, CDR2 SQIVND (reference sequence). Between the trimmed V and J ends, which lost 7 bases and 6 bases, there was a span of 13 bases. CDR3 sequence reads: CASNPPRGQPQHF. The CDR3 nucleotides are TGTGCCAGTAACCCCCCCAGGGGTCAGCCCCAGCATTTT.

V is TRBV27 and J is TRBJ1-2; D might be TRBD1 (5 bases). V was shortened by 3 bases and J by 2 bases, with 7 bases between the two germline ends. This CDR3 region has 13 residues. Germline assignment: CDR1 MNHEY and CDR2 SMNVEV (reference sequence). CDR3 region: CASSFRGNYGYTF. The DNA for the CDR3 is TGTGCCAGCAGTTTCCGGGGGAACTATGGCTACACCTTC.

The gene calls are TRBV5-1 and TRBJ1-1, with TRBD1 identical over 10 bases. CDR1 is SGHRS and CDR2 is YFSETQ in the germline V gene. The CDR3 contains 15 residues. V lost 4 bases to trimming and J lost 0 bases; unmatched junction nucleotides: 3. The CDR3 sequence is CASSAGTGVNTEAFF. CDR3 nucleotide sequence: TGCGCCAGCAGCGCGGGGACAGGGGTGAACACTGAAGCTTTCTTT. Supplemented by reference TRBV5-1 and TRBJ1-1, the full variable domain reads KAGVTQTPRYLIKTRGQQVTLSCSPISGHRSVSWYQQTPGQGLQFLFEYFSETQRNKGNFPGRFSGRQFSNSRSEMNVSTLELGDSALYLCASSAGTGVNTEAFFGQGTRLTVV.

CDR3 sequence: CASGGQGGTDTQYF. CDR3 in DNA: TGTGCCAGCGGGGGACAGGGTGGCACAGATACGCAGTATTTT. The chain links TRBV10-3 to TRBJ2-3; the match to TRBD1 covers 9 bases. The germline V gene has CDR1 ENHRY and CDR2 SYGVKD. CDR3 length: 14 residues. Trimming at V came to 10 bases and at J to 1 base, leaving 6 bases not matched to a gene.

This clone was counted ten times or more. The rearrangement joins TRBV7-8 to TRBJ1-6; perhaps TRBD1 as D (5 bases). Trimming cost V 3 bases and J 2 bases, with 8 bases left between them. Germline V CDR1 and CDR2: SGHVS, FQNEAQ. This CDR3 region has 15 residues. CDR3 DNA: TGTGCCAGCAGCTTCGCGGACACCTATAATTCACCCCTCCACTTT. This encodes CASSFADTYNSPLHF.

The chain couples TRBV7-3 to TRBJ2-7, with D possibly matching TRBD2 (5 bases). The CDR3 contains 15 residues. Trimming removed 2 bases from V and 2 bases from J, with 13 bases in between. Germline CDR1 reads SGHTA; CDR2 reads FQGTGA. The CDR3 DNA follows: TGTGCCAGCAGCTTAGGGCCCGGGGTTCCCTACGAGCAGTACTTC. It is translated as CASSLGPGVPYEQYF.

The sample holds a few counts of this clone. This chain uses TRBV30 with TRBJ1-6; D ambiguous. Trimming shortened V by 3 bases and J by 7 bases, and 10 bases separated the two germline ends. In germline, CDR1 is GTSNPN, CDR2 SVGIG (reference sequence). The CDR3 sequence is 13 residues long. The CDR3 DNA sequence: TGTGCCTGGAGGGAGGGTTGGAATTCACCCCTCCACTTT. This encodes CAWREGWNSPLHF.

This clone was detected ten times or more. The V call is TRBV7-8, the J call TRBJ1-1; 8 positions agree with TRBD1. Germline CDR1 reads SGHVS; CDR2 reads FQNEAQ. With V trimmed by 1 base and J by 6 bases, 7 bases remained unmatched. The CDR3 is 15 residues long. The CDR3 region has the DNA TGTGCCAGCAGCTTAGACCAGACAGGGGCCCCTGAAGCTTTCTTT. As protein: CASSLDQTGAPEAFF.

The chain couples TRBV6-5 to TRBJ1-2; a possible D gene is TRBD1 (6 bases). There are 13 residues in the CDR3. Germline V CDR1 and CDR2: MNHEY, SVGAGI. The V end was cut by 4 bases, the J end by 2 bases, with 8 bases between. CDR3 DNA: TGTGCCAGCAGTTTCGACAGGAACTATGGCTACACCTTC. It yields the protein CASSFDRNYGYTF.

The V gene is TRBV5-8, the J gene TRBJ2-7; 7 bases match TRBD2. CDR3 length: 18 residues. Germline V CDR1 and CDR2: SGHTS, YDEGEE. V lost 1 base, J lost 6 bases, and 19 bases stayed unmatched. The DNA for the CDR3 is TGTGCCAGCAGCTTGAGGGGTGGGGCATGGGACTACGGGGGCGAGCAGTACTTC. Protein: CASSLRGGAWDYGGEQYF.

This chain's CDR3 is CASSLGVWQGLNTEAFF. The CDR3 DNA follows: TGCGCCAGCAGCTTGGGGGTTTGGCAGGGGCTTAACACTGAAGCTTTCTTT. The V gene is TRBV5-1, the J gene TRBJ1-1; D might be TRBD1 (6 bases). The CDR3 extends over 17 amino acids. V lost 0 bases and J lost 2, with 17 bases in between. CDR1 and CDR2 (germline): SGHRS, YFSETQ.

The gene calls are TRBV10-3 and TRBJ2-5; TRBD2 agrees at 10 bases. V lost 8 bases and J lost 5; bases outside the gene matches: 8. The CDR3 spans 14 residues. CDR1 and CDR2 (germline): ENHRY, SYGVKD. The CDR3 sequence: CAIGSGGARETQYF. CDR3 DNA: TGTGCCATCGGGAGCGGGGGGGCCCGGGAGACCCAGTACTTC.